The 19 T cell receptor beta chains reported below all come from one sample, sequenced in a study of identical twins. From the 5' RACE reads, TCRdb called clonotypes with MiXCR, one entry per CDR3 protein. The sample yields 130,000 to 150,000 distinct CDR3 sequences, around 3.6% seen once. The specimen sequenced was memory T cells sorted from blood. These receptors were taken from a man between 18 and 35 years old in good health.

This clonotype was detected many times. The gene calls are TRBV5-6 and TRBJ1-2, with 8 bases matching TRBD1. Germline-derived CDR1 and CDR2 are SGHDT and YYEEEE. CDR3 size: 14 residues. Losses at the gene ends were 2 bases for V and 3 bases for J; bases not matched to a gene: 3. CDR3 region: CASSFGQGHYGYTF. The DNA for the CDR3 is TGTGCCAGCAGCTTCGGACAGGGACACTATGGCTACACCTTC.

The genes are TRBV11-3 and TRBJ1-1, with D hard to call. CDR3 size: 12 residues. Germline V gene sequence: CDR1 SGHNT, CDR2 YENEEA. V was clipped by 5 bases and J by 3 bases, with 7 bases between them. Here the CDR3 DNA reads TGTGCCAGCAGCCCTGGTGACACTGAAGCTTTCTTT. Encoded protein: CASSPGDTEAFF.

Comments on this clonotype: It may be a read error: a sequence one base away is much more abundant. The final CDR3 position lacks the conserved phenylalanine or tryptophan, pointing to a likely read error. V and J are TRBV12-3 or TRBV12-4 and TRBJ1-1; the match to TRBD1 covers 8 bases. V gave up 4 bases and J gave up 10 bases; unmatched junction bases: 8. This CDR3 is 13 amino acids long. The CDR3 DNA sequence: TGTGCCAGCAGTTGGACAGGGCAACCGGCAGCTTTCTCT. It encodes CASSWTGQPAAFS.

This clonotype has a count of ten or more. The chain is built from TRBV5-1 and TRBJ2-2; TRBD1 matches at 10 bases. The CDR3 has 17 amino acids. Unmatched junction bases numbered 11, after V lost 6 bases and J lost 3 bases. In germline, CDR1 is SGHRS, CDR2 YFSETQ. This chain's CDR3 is CASTRDRGRSDTGELFF. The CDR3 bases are TGCGCCAGCACCCGGGACAGGGGTCGGTCGGACACCGGGGAGCTGTTTTTT. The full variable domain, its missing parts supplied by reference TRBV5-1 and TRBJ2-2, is KAGVTQTPRYLIKTRGQQVTLSCSPISGHRSVSWYQQTPGQGLQFLFEYFSETQRNKGNFPGRFSGRQFSNSRSEMNVSTLELGDSALYLCASTRDRGRSDTGELFFGEGSRLTVL.

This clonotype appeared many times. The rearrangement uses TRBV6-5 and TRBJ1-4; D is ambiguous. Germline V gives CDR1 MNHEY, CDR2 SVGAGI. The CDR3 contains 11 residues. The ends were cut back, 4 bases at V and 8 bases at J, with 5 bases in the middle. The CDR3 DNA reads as TGTGCCAGCAGTTCGGGGGAAAAACTGTTTTTT. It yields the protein CASSSGEKLFF.

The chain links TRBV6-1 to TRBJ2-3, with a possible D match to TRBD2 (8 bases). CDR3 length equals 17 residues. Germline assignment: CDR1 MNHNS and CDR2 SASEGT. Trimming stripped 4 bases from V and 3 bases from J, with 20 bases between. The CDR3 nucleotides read TGTGCCAGCAGTGGCAGGGGGTCAGCGGGAGTTACAGATACGCAGTATTTT. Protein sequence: CASSGRGSAGVTDTQYF.

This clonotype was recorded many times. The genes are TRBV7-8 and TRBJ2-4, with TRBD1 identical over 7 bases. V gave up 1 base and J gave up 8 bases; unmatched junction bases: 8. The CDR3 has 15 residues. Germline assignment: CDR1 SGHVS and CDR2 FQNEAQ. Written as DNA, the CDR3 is TGTGCCAGCAGCTTAGGACAGGGACAAGGCGACATTCAGTACTTC. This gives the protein CASSLGQGQGDIQYF.

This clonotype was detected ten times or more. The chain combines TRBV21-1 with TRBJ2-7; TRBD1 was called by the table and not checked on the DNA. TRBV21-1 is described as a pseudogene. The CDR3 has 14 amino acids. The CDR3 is CAASRDLTTYEQYV. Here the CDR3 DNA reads TGTGCCGCCTCCCGGGACCTCACCACCTACGAGCAGTACGTC.

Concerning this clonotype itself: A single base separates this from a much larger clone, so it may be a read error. In DNA form, the CDR3 reads TGTACCAGCAGTCAGACAGCGAGGGAGCAGTACTTC. This translates into CTSSQTAREQYF. The V gene is TRBV6-2 or TRBV6-3, the J gene TRBJ2-7, with TRBD1 as a possible D gene (5 bases). Germline CDR1 MNHEY, CDR2 SVGEGT. The CDR3 extends over 12 amino acids.

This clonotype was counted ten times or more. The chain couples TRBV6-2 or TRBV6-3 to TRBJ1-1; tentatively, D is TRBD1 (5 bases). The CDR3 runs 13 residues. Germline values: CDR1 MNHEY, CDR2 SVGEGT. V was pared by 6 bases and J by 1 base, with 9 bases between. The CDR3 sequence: CASRVTGNTEAFF. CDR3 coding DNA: TGTGCCAGCAGGGTAACAGGGAACACTGAAGCTTTCTTT.

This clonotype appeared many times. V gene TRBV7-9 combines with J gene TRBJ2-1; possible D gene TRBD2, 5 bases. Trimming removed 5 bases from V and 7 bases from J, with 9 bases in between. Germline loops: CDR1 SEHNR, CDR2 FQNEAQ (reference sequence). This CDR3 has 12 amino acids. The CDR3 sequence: CASSQDSNEQFF. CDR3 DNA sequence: TGTGCCAGCAGCCAGGACTCGAATGAGCAGTTCTTC.

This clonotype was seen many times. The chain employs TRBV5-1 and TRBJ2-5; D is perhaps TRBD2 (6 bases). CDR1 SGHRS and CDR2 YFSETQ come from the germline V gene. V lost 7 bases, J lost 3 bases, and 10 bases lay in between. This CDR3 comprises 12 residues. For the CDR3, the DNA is TGCGCCAGCGGGGAGGATGAAGAGACCCAGTACTTC. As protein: CASGEDEETQYF.

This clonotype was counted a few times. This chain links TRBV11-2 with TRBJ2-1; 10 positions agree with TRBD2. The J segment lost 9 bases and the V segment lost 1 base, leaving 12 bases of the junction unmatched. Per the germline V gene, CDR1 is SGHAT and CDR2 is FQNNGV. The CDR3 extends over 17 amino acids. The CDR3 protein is CASSLVLRTSGGGEQFF. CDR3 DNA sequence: TGTGCCAGCAGCTTAGTTCTTAGGACTAGCGGTGGTGGTGAGCAGTTCTTC. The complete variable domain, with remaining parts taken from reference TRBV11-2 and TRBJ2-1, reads EAGVAQSPRYKIIEKRQSVAFWCNPISGHATLYWYQQILGQGPKLLIQFQNNGVVDDSQLPKDRFSAERLKGVDSTLKIQPAKLEDSAVYLCASSLVLRTSGGGEQFFGPGTRLTVL.

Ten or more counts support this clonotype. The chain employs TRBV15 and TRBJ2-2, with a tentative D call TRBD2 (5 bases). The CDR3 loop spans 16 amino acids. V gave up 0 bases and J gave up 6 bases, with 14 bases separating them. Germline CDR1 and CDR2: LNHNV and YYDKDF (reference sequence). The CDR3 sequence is CATSRDPASWAGELFF. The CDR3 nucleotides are TGTGCCACCAGCAGAGATCCGGCTAGCTGGGCCGGGGAGCTGTTTTTT.

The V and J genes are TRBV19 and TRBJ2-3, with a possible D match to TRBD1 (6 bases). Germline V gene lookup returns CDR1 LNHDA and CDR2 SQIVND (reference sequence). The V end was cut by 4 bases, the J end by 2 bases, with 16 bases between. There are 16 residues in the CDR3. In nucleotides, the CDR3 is TGTGCCAGTAGTAAGGGGACATCGAGTTACACAGATACGCAGTATTTT. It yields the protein CASSKGTSSYTDTQYF.

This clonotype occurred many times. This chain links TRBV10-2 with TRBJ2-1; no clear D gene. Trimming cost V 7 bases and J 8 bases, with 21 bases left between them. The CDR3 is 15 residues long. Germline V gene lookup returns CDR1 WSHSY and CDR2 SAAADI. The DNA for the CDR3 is TGCGCCAGCACCACGAGACGAACCCTAGTCGATGAGCAGTTCTTC. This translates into CASTTRRTLVDEQFF.

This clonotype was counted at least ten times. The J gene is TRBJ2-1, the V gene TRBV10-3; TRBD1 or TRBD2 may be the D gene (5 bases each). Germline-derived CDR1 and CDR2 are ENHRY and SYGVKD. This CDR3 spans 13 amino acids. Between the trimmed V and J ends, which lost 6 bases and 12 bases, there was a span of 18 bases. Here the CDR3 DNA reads TGTGCCATCAGCCGGGACGGCGCAACGGGGCAGTTCTTC. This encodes CAISRDGATGQFF.

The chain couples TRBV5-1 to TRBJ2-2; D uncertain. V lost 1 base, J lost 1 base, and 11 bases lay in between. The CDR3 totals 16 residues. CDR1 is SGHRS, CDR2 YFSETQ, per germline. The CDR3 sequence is CASSLRADWNTGELFF. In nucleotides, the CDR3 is TGCGCCAGCAGCTTGAGGGCGGATTGGAACACCGGGGAGCTGTTTTTT.

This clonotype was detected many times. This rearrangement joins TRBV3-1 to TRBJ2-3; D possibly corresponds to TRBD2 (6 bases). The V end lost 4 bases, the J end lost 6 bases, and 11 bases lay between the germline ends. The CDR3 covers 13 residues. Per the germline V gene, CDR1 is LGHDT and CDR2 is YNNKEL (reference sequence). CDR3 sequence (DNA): TGTGCCAGCAGCCCGGGACTGCCGGATACGCAGTATTTT. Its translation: CASSPGLPDTQYF.